This T cell receptor (beta chain) was captured by sequencing in a study of monozygotic twins with inflammatory bowel disease. Study outcomes and limitations: Comparison of concordant versus discordant twins revealed no difference in repertoire similarity, possibly due to limited power.

The template switching step added UMIs that contained a 6-nucleotide sample barcode. TCRdb reanalyzed the 5' RACE reads, giving one entry per CDR3 protein sequence and no DNA. The sample totals about 330,000 distinct CDR3 sequences. With respect to this clonotype: Its target is not known.

CDR1 LGHDT and CDR2 YNNKEL come from the germline V gene (reference sequence). This CDR3 has 15 amino acids. This sequence joins TRBV3-1 and TRBJ2-7; TCRdb designates TRBD2, a call that cannot be tested without DNA. The sample taken for sequencing was blood. The TCR comes from a human donor with ulcerative colitis or Crohn's disease, or a healthy co-twin of an affected twin (not recorded which). The CDR3: CASSQYTSGSYEQYF.